Below, one T cell receptor beta chain is given with its context. Its antigen is still unknown. V lost 2 bases, J lost 4 bases, and 12 bases lay in between. The germline gives CDR1 MNHNY, CDR2 SVGAGI (reference sequence). The CDR3 has 14 amino acids. This record comes from a study of cytomegalovirus exposure and HLA in healthy donors. Study at large: The roughly 130 validation repertoires were reported in a later analysis to have been generated on the same platform as the roughly 630 first-cohort repertoires.

Produced via immunoSEQ multiplex PCR; TCRdb's table is partial and in-frame only. The sample yields around 56,000 clones, 93% seen once. Notes on the study in general: It was confirmed in vitro that a few of the CMV-associated chains were specific for CMV antigens. Cytomegalovirus association was listed for around 170 TCR beta chains. Most TCR sequences were seen very rarely across donors, but some public TCRs occurred in many.

The sequence was obtained from a young woman in good health and CMV-seropositive. This sequence joins TRBV6-6 and TRBJ2-7; D might be TRBD2 (6 bases). The specimen was PBMCs. The CDR3 loop reads CASSYPGLNYEQYF. The CDR3 nucleotides read TGTGCCAGCAGTTACCCGGGACTTAATTACGAGCAGTACTTC.